This T cell receptor (beta chain) originates from a study of control samples from healthy donors and cancer patients. TCRdb's copy holds only in-frame clones and misses some; the assay was immunoSEQ multiplex PCR. The table shows 150,000 to 200,000 clones, with around 90% occurring only once. CDR1 is SNHLY and CDR2 is FYNNEI in the germline V gene. The CDR3 runs 11 residues. The V gene lost 4 bases and the J gene lost 8 bases, with 6 bases spanning the gap. Sequencing was carried out using blood. V and J are TRBV2 and TRBJ1-3, with unresolved D. This sequence was found in a woman in her thirties or forties in good health. CDR3 coding DNA: TGTGCCAGCAGTGCGGCGGACACCATATATTTT. Its translation is CASSAADTIYF. The full variable domain, completed using reference TRBV2 and TRBJ1-3, is EPEVTQTPSHQVTQMGQEVILRCVPISNHLYFYWYRQILGQKVEFLVSFYNNEISEKSEIFDDQFSVERPDGSNFTLKIRSTKLEDSAMYFCASSAADTIYFGEGSWLTVV.